Below, 2 T cell receptor beta chains from the same sample are listed, as sequenced in a study of T-cell reconstitution after alpha-beta-depleted transplantation in children (dated by TCRdb to the mid-2010s). This specimen's treatment or condition label, per the study, means: allogeneic hematopoietic cell transplantation with graft depleted of TCRalphabeta T cells and CD19 B cells. Libraries were built with PCR. The sequencer was an Illumina HiSeq 2500. Molecular barcoding was employed in the preparation of TCR libraries, with unique molecular identifiers being used to normalize TCRbeta repertoire quantification. TCRdb passed the public sequencing reads through fastp at Q25 and MiXCR, retaining productive beta sequences. Under each unique CDR3 protein, matching rows form one entry showing the most common genes and DNA. The sample table shows 700,000 or so distinct CDR3 sequences, and about 12% are seen once. The ten top clones hold around 0.8% of the sample.

The specimen comprised PBMCs, sampled before TCRalphabeta/CD19-depleted stem cell transplant. These receptors were obtained from a girl aged 2 to 10 with congenital amegakaryocytic thrombocytopenia, due to receive a stem cell transplant.

This clonotype appeared a few times. The chain links TRBV5-5 to TRBJ2-3; no definite D call. The germline V gene has CDR1 SGHKS and CDR2 YYEKEE (reference sequence). The CDR3 has 16 amino acids. V lost 0 bases and J lost 2, with 13 bases in between. The CDR3 loop reads CASSLAGLPPTDTQYF. The CDR3 coding sequence is TGTGCCAGCAGCTTGGCCGGGTTACCCCCCACAGATACGCAGTATTTT.

This clonotype was observed at least ten times. V usage is TRBV14 and J usage is TRBJ2-1; no definite D call. Germline CDR1 SGHDN, CDR2 FVKESK. V was shortened by 6 bases and J by 5 bases, with 14 bases between the two germline ends. This CDR3 has 14 amino acids. Here the CDR3 reads CASSRVWKNNEQFF. The CDR3 DNA reads as TGTGCCAGCAGTAGAGTATGGAAAAACAATGAGCAGTTCTTC.